This record concerns one T cell receptor (beta chain) sequence. What it binds is unknown. There were TCR beta CDR3 regions amplified from RNA transcripts. The HTBI set primed first-round TCR CDR3 RT-PCR. MiXCR, applied by TCRdb to the multiplex PCR reads, yields one record per CDR3 protein. The sample has about 740,000 distinct CDR3 sequences, 12% to 15% seen once. Disease duration under 2 months; hyperthyroidism patients were aged 18 to 65. Every diagnosis used clinical symptoms, serum thyroxine and TRAb, thyroid ultrasound and orbital computed tomography. Each 10 ml fresh peripheral blood draw supplied the PBMCs. CDR3 length: 17 amino acids. Germline V gene sequence: CDR1 LNHNV, CDR2 YYDKDF (reference sequence). V lost 4 bases and J lost 2, with 20 bases in between. This entry is derived from a study of T cells in Graves' hyperthyroidism and ophthalmopathy. Overall study results and limits: Most clonotypes expanded in thyroid above 0.001 were likewise present in blood.

Source material: blood. This chain connects TRBV15 to TRBJ2-5; D call uncertain. The TCR was taken from a woman under 30 with Graves' hyperthyroidism. CDR3 loop: CATSNYQGEWDQETQYF. The CDR3 DNA reads as TGTGCCACCAGCAACTACCAAGGAGAGTGGGATCAAGAGACCCAGTACTTC.